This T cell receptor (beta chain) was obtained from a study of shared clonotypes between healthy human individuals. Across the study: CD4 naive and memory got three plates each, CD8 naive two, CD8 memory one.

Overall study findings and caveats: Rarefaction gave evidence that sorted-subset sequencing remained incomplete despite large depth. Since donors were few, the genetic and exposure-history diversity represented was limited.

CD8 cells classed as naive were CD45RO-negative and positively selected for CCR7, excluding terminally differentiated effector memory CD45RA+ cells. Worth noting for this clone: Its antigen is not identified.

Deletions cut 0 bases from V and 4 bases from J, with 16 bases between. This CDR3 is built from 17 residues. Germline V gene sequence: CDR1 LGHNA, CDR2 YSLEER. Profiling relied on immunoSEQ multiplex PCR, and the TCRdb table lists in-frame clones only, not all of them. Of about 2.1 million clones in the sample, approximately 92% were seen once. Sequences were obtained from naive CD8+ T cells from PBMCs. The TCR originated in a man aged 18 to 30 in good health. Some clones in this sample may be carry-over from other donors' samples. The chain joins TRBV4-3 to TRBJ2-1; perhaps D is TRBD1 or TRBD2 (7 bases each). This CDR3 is CASSQDLGGTAYNEQFF. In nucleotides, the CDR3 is TGCGCCAGCAGCCAAGACCTCGGGGGGACAGCGTACAATGAGCAGTTCTTC.